The entry below describes one TCR beta chain. Antigen unknown. The data originate from a study of persistence of HIV-infected CD4 T cells. CDR1 is MDHEN and CDR2 is SYDVKM in the germline V gene. The CDR3 has 14 residues. V lost 5 bases to trimming and J lost 7 bases; unmatched junction nucleotides: 10. Overlapping HIV-1 Gag 15-mer peptides at approximately 1 ug per peptide per mL were used. CD4+ T cells upregulating both CD40 ligand and CD69 were sorted as responding cells. Undetectable plasma HIV-1 RNA below 50 copies/mL lasted at least 4 years. Sequencing used immunoSEQ version 4 in survey mode. Clones were sequenced by immunoSEQ multiplex PCR, and TCRdb holds only the in-frame ones, with some missing. The sample comprises tens of thousands of clones, around two thirds of which are singletons, and 1.8% rests with the top ten.

The sequencing used CD4+ T cells sorted from PBMCs after roughly 18-hour stimulation, collected from a patient who received antiretroviral therapy. The chain carries TRBV28 and TRBJ1-1; 7 bases map to TRBD1. The TCR was taken from an adult man with HIV who was CMV-seropositive. The CDR3 loop reads CASSHGTAEYEAFF. The CDR3 coding sequence is TGTGCCAGCAGTCACGGGACAGCGGAATATGAAGCTTTCTTT.